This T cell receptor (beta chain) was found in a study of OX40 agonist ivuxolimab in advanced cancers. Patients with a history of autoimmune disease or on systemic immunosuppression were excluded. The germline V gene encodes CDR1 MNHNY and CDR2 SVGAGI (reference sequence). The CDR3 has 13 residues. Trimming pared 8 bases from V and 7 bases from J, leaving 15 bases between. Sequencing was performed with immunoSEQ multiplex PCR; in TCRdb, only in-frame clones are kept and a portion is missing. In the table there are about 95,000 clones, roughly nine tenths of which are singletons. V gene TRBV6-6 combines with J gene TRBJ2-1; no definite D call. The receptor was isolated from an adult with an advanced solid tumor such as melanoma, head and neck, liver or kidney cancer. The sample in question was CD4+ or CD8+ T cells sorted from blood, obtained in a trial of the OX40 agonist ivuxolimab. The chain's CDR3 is CASGSLGINEQFF. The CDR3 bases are TGTGCCAGCGGAAGCCTAGGGATAAATGAGCAGTTCTTC.